What follows are 2 T cell receptor beta chains derived from one specimen sequenced in a study of T cell responses to AZD1222 COVID-19 vaccine. Clones were read by immunoSEQ multiplex PCR, and TCRdb kept only the in-frame ones, dropping some. The table includes about 120,000 clones, around 91% detected once. Sequencing used peripheral blood, obtained on day 0 of AZD1222 vaccination. These receptor sequences come from an adult in good health.

The CDR3 region is CASSSRGGAETQYF. In DNA, the CDR3 is TGTGCCAGCAGCTCCCGGGGGGGAGCAGAGACCCAGTACTTC. The chain joins TRBV5-4 to TRBJ2-5; TRBD2 agrees at 8 bases. CDR1 and CDR2 (germline): SGHNT, YYREEE (reference sequence). The CDR3 has 14 amino acids. V was pared by 3 bases and J by 4 bases, with 5 bases of the junction left unmatched.

The chain recombines TRBV5-1 with TRBJ2-7; TRBD2 is a possible D gene (5 bases). The V gene lost 7 bases and the J gene lost 0 bases, with 14 bases spanning the gap. The CDR3 has 14 residues. Germline CDR1 is SGHRS and CDR2 is YFSETQ. The CDR3 sequence is CASREHLSSYEQYF. The CDR3 nucleotides are TGCGCCAGCCGGGAACACCTCAGCTCCTACGAGCAGTACTTC. Filled out from reference TRBV5-1 and TRBJ2-7, the complete variable domain reads KAGVTQTPRYLIKTRGQQVTLSCSPISGHRSVSWYQQTPGQGLQFLFEYFSETQRNKGNFPGRFSGRQFSNSRSEMNVSTLELGDSALYLCASREHLSSYEQYFGPGTRLTVT.